The rows below give T cell receptor beta chains drawn from one sample of a study of T-cell reconstitution after alpha-beta-depleted transplantation in children. TCRdb analysed the PCR reads with MiXCR anew, one entry per CDR3 protein. The repertoire holds approximately 85,000 distinct CDR3 sequences, with about 14% as singletons. The sequences come from PBMCs, mostly from graft donor cells, collected 180 days after TCRalphabeta/CD19-depleted stem cell transplant. The receptors were sampled from a male patient aged 2 to 10 who had a stem cell transplant for acute lymphoblastic leukemia, so the T cells may come from the graft donor. The CDR3 runs from the conserved cysteine through the conserved F or W. Fields, in order: D gene, V gene, clone size, J gene, CDR3 DNA, CDR3 protein. A D gene is named only where the DNA matches it firmly. Part of the rows lack a size; the others show once, few, many or a class for expanded clones.

-	TRBV29-1	-	TRBJ1-2	TGCAGCGTTGTGCAGGGTAGGGGGAACTATGGCTACACCTTC	CSVVQGRGNYGYTF
TRBD1	TRBV20-1	many	TRBJ1-6	TGCAGTGCTAGAGCTCGGCGGGCAGGGGGCTTCTCCTATAATTCACCCCTCCACTTT	CSARARRAGGFSYNSPLHF
TRBD1	TRBV13	few	TRBJ2-4	TGTGCCAGCAGCTCCCCCGGGACAGGGAATAACATTCAGTACTTC	CASSSPGTGNNIQYF
-	TRBV10-3	once	TRBJ1-2	TGTGCCATCAGTGAGTCTAACAGGGAAGACTATGGCTACACCTTC	CAISESNREDYGYTF
TRBD1	TRBV5-1	few	TRBJ2-7	TGCGCCAGCAGCTTGGAGACAGGGGGTCTTAGCTACGAGCAGTACTTC	CASSLETGGLSYEQYF
TRBD2	TRBV15	-	TRBJ2-2	TGTGCCACCAGCGTTCGGCGGGGGATCTACACCGGGGAGCTGTTTTTT	CATSVRRGIYTGELFF
TRBD2	TRBV7-2	-	TRBJ2-3	TGTGCCAGCAGCTTAGTGGGACTAGCTTCAGATACGCAGTATTTT	CASSLVGLASDTQYF
TRBD1	TRBV12-3/TRBV12-4	few	TRBJ2-2	TGTGCCAGCAGCCAGAAGACAGGGCCTAAGAACACCGGGGAGCTGTTTTTT	CASSQKTGPKNTGELFF
-	TRBV25-1	-	TRBJ2-7	TGTGCCAGCAGTGAACTCAGACTTCCCGCAGAGCAGTACTTC	CASSELRLPAEQYF
-	TRBV20-1	few	TRBJ1-1	TGCAGTGCTAGAGATAAGGCACAGGGAGGCACTGAAGCTTTCTTT	CSARDKAQGGTEAFF
-	TRBV7-8	few	TRBJ1-6	TGTGCCAGCAGCTTAGTTCTTGATGCATATAATTCACCCCTCCACTTT	CASSLVLDAYNSPLHF
TRBD1	TRBV18	-	TRBJ2-5	TGTGCCAGCTCACCTTCGACAGGGGGCGTGGAGACCCAGTACTTC	CASSPSTGGVETQYF
-	TRBV7-9	many	TRBJ1-2	TGTGCCAGCACCGTAGGCGGCTATGGCTACACCTTC	CASTVGGYGYTF
TRBD2	TRBV6-5	-	TRBJ2-3	TGTGCCAGCAGTTACTGGGCGGGGCGGGGGGCCACAGATACGCAGTATTTT	CASSYWAGRGATDTQYF
-	TRBV28	-	TRBJ1-1	TGTGCCAGCAGTTTTTGGCCAGACAAGAACACTGAAGCTTTCTTT	CASSFWPDKNTEAFF
TRBD2	TRBV5-4	-	TRBJ2-2	TGTGCCAGCAGCCTCGGGACTAGCGGACACACCGGGGAGCTGTTTTTT	CASSLGTSGHTGELFF
-	TRBV7-2	few	TRBJ2-2	TGTGCCAGCAGCTTCGAATACACCGGGGAGCTGTTTTTT	CASSFEYTGELFF
TRBD1	TRBV7-6	few	TRBJ1-2	TGTGCCAGCAGCTTCGGACAGGGGCGCGACTATGGCTACACCTTC	CASSFGQGRDYGYTF
-	TRBV6-5	few	TRBJ1-6	TGTGCCAGCAGTTACCCCACGGTAGGGGGTAATTCACCCCTCCACTTT	CASSYPTVGGNSPLHF
-	TRBV5-5	-	TRBJ1-4	TGTGCCAGCAGCTTGAGGAGGGGGTACCGAACTAATGAAAAACTGTTTTTT	CASSLRRGYRTNEKLFF
-	TRBV20-1	few	TRBJ2-6	TGCAGTGCCGACAGATCCGGGGCCAACGTCCTGACTTTC	CSADRSGANVLTF
-	TRBV4-1	few	TRBJ2-2	TGCGCCAGCAGCCAAGCTTGGGGGCTATCCGGGGAGCTGTTTTTT	CASSQAWGLSGELFF
-	TRBV5-1	few	TRBJ2-1	TGCGCCAGCTCACACTACAATGAGCAGTTCTTC	CASSHYNEQFF
-	TRBV27	-	TRBJ2-3	TGTGCCAGCATCCAAGGACGGAGAGTGGGTCAGGATACGCAGTATTTT	CASIQGRRVGQDTQYF
-	TRBV11-1	-	TRBJ2-3	TGTGCCAGCAGCTTAGGGCTAGCGTCGGGGCAGTTGGCGGATACGCAGTATTTT	CASSLGLASGQLADTQYF
-	TRBV30	many	TRBJ1-3	TGTGCCTGGAGTGTACTTCAAGGAAACACCATATATTTT	CAWSVLQGNTIYF
-	TRBV15	-	TRBJ2-2	TGTGCCATCAGCAGAGGAAGGGTGGACTCCGGGGAGCTGTTTTTT	CAISRGRVDSGELFF
-	TRBV11-2	-	TRBJ1-2	TGTGCCAGCAGCTTAATCGGGGGAGGAGGGACCACTAACTATGGCTACACCTTC	CASSLIGGGGTTNYGYTF